These 16 T cell receptor beta chains came from one sample sequenced in a study of CD8 T cells in ankylosing spondylitis. TCRdb redid the calling of the 5' RACE reads with MiXCR, one entry per CDR3 protein. This sample yields 350,000 or so distinct CDR3 sequences, of which 6.5% to 10% are seen a single time; more than 12% belongs to the top ten. The study, taken as a whole, reports: Seemingly characteristic of ankylosing spondylitis blood was a TCR beta motif consisting of about 8 highly homologous variants.

For these TCRs, the target antigens are not known. Sample: blood, either unsorted or a sorted T cell fraction (not recorded which). These receptors were collected from a male donor with ankylosing spondylitis.

In this sample, this clonotype turned up many times. This chain connects TRBV2 to TRBJ2-7, with 7 bases matching TRBD2. V dropped 4 bases and J dropped 3; count of bases not matched to a gene: 6. There are 14 residues in the CDR3. Per germline, CDR1 SNHLY and CDR2 FYNNEI. The CDR3 coding sequence is TGTGCCAGCAGTGTCGACCGGGGGGTCTACGAGCAGTACTTC. It is translated as CASSVDRGVYEQYF.

This clonotype was counted between two and nine times. The chain links TRBV2 to TRBJ1-1; TRBD1 matches 9 bases. Germline V lookup: CDR1 SNHLY, CDR2 FYNNEI. V trimming: 6 bases; J trimming: 0 bases; junction bases outside the gene matches: 5. The CDR3 loop spans 15 amino acids. For the CDR3, the DNA is TGTGCCAGCAGCCCAGGACAGGGGATGAACACTGAAGCTTTCTTT. Its protein product is CASSPGQGMNTEAFF.

The table lists this clonotype with many counts. This chain's CDR3 is CASSTAGAGTDTQYF. The CDR3 nucleotides read TGTGCCAGCAGTACAGCGGGAGCCGGCACAGATACGCAGTATTTT. The chain links TRBV12-3 or TRBV12-4 to TRBJ2-3; 8 bases are a match to TRBD2. The CDR3 totals 15 residues. J was trimmed by 1 base and V by 5 bases; bases with no gene match: 5.

This clonotype was seen a handful of times. The chain uses TRBV11-2 and TRBJ2-1; no definite D call. V was pared by 5 bases and J by 10 bases, with 12 bases between. Germline V CDR1 and CDR2: SGHAT, FQNNGV. The length of the CDR3 is 12 residues. In DNA, the CDR3 is TGTGCCAGCAGCCCCAGTTTGGGGGAGCAGTTCTTC. This encodes CASSPSLGEQFF.

This clonotype showed up many times. The chain joins TRBV5-1 to TRBJ2-1; TRBD2 matches 7 bases. CDR1 is SGHRS, CDR2 YFSETQ, per germline. V gave up 1 base and J gave up 2 bases; unmatched junction bases: 3. This CDR3 is built from 15 residues. This CDR3 is CASSLMAGAYNEQFF. The DNA for the CDR3 is TGCGCCAGCAGCTTGATGGCGGGAGCCTACAATGAGCAGTTCTTC. Drawing the rest from reference TRBV5-1 and TRBJ2-1, the complete variable domain is KAGVTQTPRYLIKTRGQQVTLSCSPISGHRSVSWYQQTPGQGLQFLFEYFSETQRNKGNFPGRFSGRQFSNSRSEMNVSTLELGDSALYLCASSLMAGAYNEQFFGPGTRLTVL.

This clonotype appeared many times. The V gene is TRBV6-1, the J gene TRBJ2-2; 9 nucleotides match TRBD1. This CDR3 contains 16 residues. The V gene's germline CDR1 is MNHNS and CDR2 SASEGT. The V and J ends lost 6 bases and 4 bases, in that order; junction bases with no gene match: 9. The CDR3 loop is CASSPGGQGVTGELFF. The CDR3 DNA reads as TGTGCCAGCAGCCCTGGGGGACAGGGAGTCACCGGGGAGCTGTTTTTT.

This clonotype was observed at least ten times. CDR3 residues: CASAGTEYTGELFF. The DNA for the CDR3 is TGCGCCAGCGCCGGGACAGAATACACCGGGGAGCTGTTTTTT. This chain joins TRBV10-2 and TRBJ2-2; 7 bases line up with TRBD1. The CDR3 spans 14 residues. J gave up 3 bases and V 8 bases, and 6 bases lay outside the gene matches. CDR1 WSHSY and CDR2 SAAADI come from the germline V gene.

This clonotype was observed at least ten times. The chain has TRBV4-1 and TRBJ2-2, with TRBD2 identical over 8 bases. CDR1 is MGHRA, CDR2 YSYEKL, per germline. The CDR3 is 17 amino acids. V shed 1 base, J shed 7 bases, and the junction held 11 bases outside the gene matches. Written as DNA, the CDR3 is TGCGCCAGCAGCCAAGTGGGTAGCGGGATAGGTGGCGGGGAGCTGTTTTTT. This gives the protein CASSQVGSGIGGGELFF.

DNA of the CDR3: TGTGCCAGCACCCCCCCGCAGGGAGGGGGAGATACGCAGTATTTT. Encoded protein: CASTPPQGGGDTQYF. The chain recombines TRBV27 with TRBJ2-3, with D maybe TRBD2 (7 bases). Germline CDR1 is MNHEY and CDR2 is SMNVEV (reference sequence). V dropped 7 bases and J dropped 5 bases, with 19 bases sitting between them. The CDR3 runs 15 residues.

The chain uses TRBV7-3 and TRBJ2-3; TRBD2 aligns across 10 bases. The V and J ends lost 4 bases and 4 bases, in that order; junction bases with no gene match: 8. CDR3 length: 16 residues. Germline CDR1 and CDR2: SGHTA and FQGTGA. The CDR3 spells CASSSKLAGVPDTQYF. The CDR3 nucleotides read TGTGCCAGCAGCTCTAAGCTAGCGGGAGTCCCAGATACGCAGTATTTT.

This clonotype was detected a few times. The V and J genes are TRBV7-2 and TRBJ2-2; D remains unclear. V was cut by 1 base and J by 7 bases, with 7 bases left in between. The CDR3 runs 13 residues. From germline, CDR1 is SGHTA and CDR2 FQGNSA. CDR3 in DNA: TGTGCCAGCAGCTTAGTCGCGATCGGGGAGCTGTTTTTT. Its protein is CASSLVAIGELFF. The complete variable domain, with remaining parts taken from reference TRBV7-2 and TRBJ2-2, reads GAGVSQSPSNKVTEKGKDVELRCDPISGHTALYWYRQSLGQGLEFLIYFQGNSAPDKSGLPSDRFSAERTGGSVSTLTIQRTQQEDSAVYLCASSLVAIGELFFGEGSRLTVL.

This clonotype was detected a few times. The chain has TRBV7-9 and TRBJ2-5, with 8 bases matching TRBD1. Per germline, CDR1 SEHNR and CDR2 FQNEAQ (reference sequence). The CDR3 is 14 residues long. Trimming took 3 bases from V and 2 from J; bases not matched to a gene: 2. The DNA of the CDR3 is TGTGCCAGCAGCTTCAGGGGGCCACAAGAGACCCAGTACTTC. This codes for CASSFRGPQETQYF. Using reference TRBV7-9 and TRBJ2-5 for the parts outside the CDR3, the full variable domain is DTGVSQNPRHKITKRGQNVTFRCDPISEHNRLYWYRQTLGQGPEFLTYFQNEAQLEKSRLLSDRFSAERPKGSFSTLEIQRTEQGDSAMYLCASSFRGPQETQYFGPGTRLLVL.

This clonotype was seen repeatedly, ten times or more. The chain recombines TRBV29-1 with TRBJ1-1, with D perhaps TRBD1 (6 bases). With 3 bases removed from V and 1 base from J, the gap between germline ends came to 12 bases. The germline CDR1 and CDR2 sequences are SQVTM and ANQGSEA. The CDR3 extends over 14 amino acids. In nucleotides, the CDR3 is TGCAGCGTTGAGGGCAGGGGCAGGAACACTGAAGCTTTCTTT. Translating it yields CSVEGRGRNTEAFF.

This clonotype was seen more than once but under ten times. This sequence joins TRBV11-2 and TRBJ1-5; 9 bases are shared with TRBD1. The CDR3 totals 17 residues. Germline V gene data show CDR1 as SGHAT and CDR2 as FQNNGV. The junction had 9 bases not matched to a gene; V was cut back by 5 bases and J by 1 base. Here the CDR3 DNA reads TGTGCCAGCAGCGTGAGAGGGGACAGGGCCAGCAATCAGCCCCAGCATTTT. Protein sequence: CASSVRGDRASNQPQHF.

The V call is TRBV7-2, the J call TRBJ2-7, with 7 nucleotides matching TRBD1. Germline V gene lookup returns CDR1 SGHTA and CDR2 FQGNSA. The J segment lost 4 bases and the V segment lost 5 bases, leaving 11 bases of the junction unmatched. The CDR3 spans 15 residues. In DNA, the CDR3 is TGTGCCAGCAGCCCCGAGGACAGGAGTGTTTACGAGCAGTACTTC. This codes for CASSPEDRSVYEQYF.

V is TRBV12-3 or TRBV12-4 and J is TRBJ2-3; D call uncertain. The CDR3 covers 14 residues. The V and J ends lost 5 bases and 0 bases respectively, with 9 bases between them. The CDR3 protein is CASSLMQSTDTQYF. The CDR3 DNA sequence: TGTGCCAGCAGTCTAATGCAGAGCACAGATACGCAGTATTTT.